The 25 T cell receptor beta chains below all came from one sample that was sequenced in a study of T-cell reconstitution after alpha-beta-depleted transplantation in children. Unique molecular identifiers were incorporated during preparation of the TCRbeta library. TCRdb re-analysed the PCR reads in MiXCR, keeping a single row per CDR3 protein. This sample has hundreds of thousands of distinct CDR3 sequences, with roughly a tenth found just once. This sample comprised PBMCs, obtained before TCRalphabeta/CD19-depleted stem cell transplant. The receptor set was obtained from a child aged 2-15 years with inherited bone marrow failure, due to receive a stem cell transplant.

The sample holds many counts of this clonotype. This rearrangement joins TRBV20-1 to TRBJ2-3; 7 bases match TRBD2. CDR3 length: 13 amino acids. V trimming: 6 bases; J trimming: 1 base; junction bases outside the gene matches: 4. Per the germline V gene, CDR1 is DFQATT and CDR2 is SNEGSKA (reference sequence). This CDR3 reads CSASLAGTDTQYF. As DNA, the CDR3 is TGCAGTGCGTCCCTAGCGGGCACAGATACGCAGTATTTT.

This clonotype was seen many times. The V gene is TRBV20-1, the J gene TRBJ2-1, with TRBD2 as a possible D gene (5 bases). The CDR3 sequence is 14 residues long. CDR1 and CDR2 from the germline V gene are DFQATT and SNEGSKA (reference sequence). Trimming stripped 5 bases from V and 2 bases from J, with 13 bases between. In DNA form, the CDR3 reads TGCAGTGCTCCGCGGGTGGTTGCCTACAATGAGCAGTTCTTC. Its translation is CSAPRVVAYNEQFF.

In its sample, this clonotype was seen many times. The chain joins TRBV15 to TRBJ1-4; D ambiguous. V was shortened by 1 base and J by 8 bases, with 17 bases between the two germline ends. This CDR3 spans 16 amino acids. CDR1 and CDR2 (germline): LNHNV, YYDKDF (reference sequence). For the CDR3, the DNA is TGTGCCACCAGCAGAGGGTCGCGGGGAAAAGGCGAAAAACTGTTTTTT. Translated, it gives CATSRGSRGKGEKLFF.

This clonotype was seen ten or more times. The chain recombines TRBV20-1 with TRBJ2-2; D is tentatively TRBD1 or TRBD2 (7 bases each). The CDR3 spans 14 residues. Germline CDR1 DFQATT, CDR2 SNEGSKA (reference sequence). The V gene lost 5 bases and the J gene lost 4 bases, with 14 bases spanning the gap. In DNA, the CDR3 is TGCAGTGCTTTCGACAGGGAGGGCACCGGGGAGCTGTTTTTT. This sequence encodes CSAFDREGTGELFF.

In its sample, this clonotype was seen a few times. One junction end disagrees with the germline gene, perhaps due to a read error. The CDR3 is CTSSIVGQGINTGELFF. CDR3 coding DNA: TGTACCAGCTCAATAGTGGGACAGGGCATTAACACCGGGGAGCTGTTTTTT. V gene TRBV2 combines with J gene TRBJ2-2; TRBD1 aligns across 9 bases. This CDR3 spans 17 amino acids. CDR1 and CDR2 (germline): SNHLY, FYNNEI.

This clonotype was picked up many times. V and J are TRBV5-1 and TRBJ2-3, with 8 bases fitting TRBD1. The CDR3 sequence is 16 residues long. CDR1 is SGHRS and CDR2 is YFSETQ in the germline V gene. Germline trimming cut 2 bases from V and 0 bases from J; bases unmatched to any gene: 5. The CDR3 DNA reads TGCGCCAGCAGCTTTTATGGACAGGGCAGCACAGATACGCAGTATTTT. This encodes CASSFYGQGSTDTQYF.

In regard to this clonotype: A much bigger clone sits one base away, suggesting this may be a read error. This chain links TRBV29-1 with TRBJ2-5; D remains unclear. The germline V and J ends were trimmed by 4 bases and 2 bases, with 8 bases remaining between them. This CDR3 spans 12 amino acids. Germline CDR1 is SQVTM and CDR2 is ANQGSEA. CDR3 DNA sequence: TGCAGCGTTGTACCGGAACAAGAGACCCAGTACTTC. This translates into CSVVPEQETQYF.

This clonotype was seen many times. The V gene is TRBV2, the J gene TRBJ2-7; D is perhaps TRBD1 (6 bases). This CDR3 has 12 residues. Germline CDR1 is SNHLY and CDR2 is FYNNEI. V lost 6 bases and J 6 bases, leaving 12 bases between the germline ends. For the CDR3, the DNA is TGTGCCAGCAGGGACAGAAATCGCGAGCAGTACTTC. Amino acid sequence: CASRDRNREQYF.

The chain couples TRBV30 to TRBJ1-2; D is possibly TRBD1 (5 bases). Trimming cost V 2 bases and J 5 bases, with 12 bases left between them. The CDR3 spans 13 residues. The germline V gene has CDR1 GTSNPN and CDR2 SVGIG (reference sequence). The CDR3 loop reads CAWSLGHRYGYTF. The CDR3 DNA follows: TGTGCCTGGAGTCTCGGACACCGGTATGGCTACACCTTC.

This CDR3 is CASSQAGANNQPQHF. The CDR3 nucleotides read TGTGCCAGCAGCCAAGCCGGGGCGAACAATCAGCCCCAGCATTTT. The chain carries TRBV4-2 and TRBJ1-5, with a weak D call TRBD1 (5 bases). This CDR3 is 15 amino acids long. Germline CDR1 is LGHNA and CDR2 is YNFKEQ. V was trimmed by 1 base and J by 3 bases, leaving 10 bases between them.

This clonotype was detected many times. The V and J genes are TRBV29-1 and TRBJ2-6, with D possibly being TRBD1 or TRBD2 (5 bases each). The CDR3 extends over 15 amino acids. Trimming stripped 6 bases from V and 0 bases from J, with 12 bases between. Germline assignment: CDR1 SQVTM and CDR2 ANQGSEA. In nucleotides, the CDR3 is TGCAGCGTCGCTGGGACGGACTCTGGGGCCAACGTCCTGACTTTC. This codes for CSVAGTDSGANVLTF.

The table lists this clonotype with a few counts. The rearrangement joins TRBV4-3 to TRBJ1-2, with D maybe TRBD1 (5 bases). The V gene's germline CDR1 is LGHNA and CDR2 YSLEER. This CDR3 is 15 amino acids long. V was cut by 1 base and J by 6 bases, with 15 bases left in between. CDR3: CASSQAKGRLDGYTF. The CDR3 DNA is TGCGCCAGCAGCCAAGCGAAGGGACGACTAGATGGCTACACCTTC.

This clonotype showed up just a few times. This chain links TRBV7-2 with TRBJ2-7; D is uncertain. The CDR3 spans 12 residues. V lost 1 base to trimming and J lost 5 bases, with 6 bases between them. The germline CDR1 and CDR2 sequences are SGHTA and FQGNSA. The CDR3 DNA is TGTGCCAGCAGCTTAGATTGGAACGAGCAGTACTTC. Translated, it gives CASSLDWNEQYF.

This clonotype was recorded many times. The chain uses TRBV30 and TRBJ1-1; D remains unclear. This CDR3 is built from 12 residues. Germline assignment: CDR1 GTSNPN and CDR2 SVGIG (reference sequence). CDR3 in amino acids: CALVGVSTEAFF. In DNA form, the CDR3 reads TGTGCTTTGGTCGGGGTTAGCACTGAAGCTTTCTTT.

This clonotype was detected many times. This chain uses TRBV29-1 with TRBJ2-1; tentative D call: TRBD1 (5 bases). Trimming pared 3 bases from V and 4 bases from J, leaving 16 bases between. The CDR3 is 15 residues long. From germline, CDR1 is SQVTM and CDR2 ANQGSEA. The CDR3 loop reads CSVEVWGERYNEQFF. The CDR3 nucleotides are TGCAGCGTTGAGGTGTGGGGCGAACGATACAATGAGCAGTTCTTC.

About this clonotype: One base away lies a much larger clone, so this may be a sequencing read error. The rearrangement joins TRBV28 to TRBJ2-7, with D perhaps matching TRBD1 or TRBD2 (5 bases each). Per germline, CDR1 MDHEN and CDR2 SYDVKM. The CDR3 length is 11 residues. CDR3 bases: TGTGCCAGCAGTTCCAGGGACGACCAGTACTTC. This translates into CASSSRDDQYF.

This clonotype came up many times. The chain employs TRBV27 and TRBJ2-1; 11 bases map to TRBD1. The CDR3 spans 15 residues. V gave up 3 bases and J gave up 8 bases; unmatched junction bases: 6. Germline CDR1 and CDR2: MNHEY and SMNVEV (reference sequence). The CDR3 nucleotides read TGTGCCAGCAGTTTTTCGGGACAGGGGGAGTATGAGCAGTTCTTC. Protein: CASSFSGQGEYEQFF.

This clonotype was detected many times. The CDR3 DNA reads as TGTGCCAGCAGCGTAGAGAGTCCCCCCTACGAGCAGTACTTC. It yields the protein CASSVESPPYEQYF. V is TRBV9 and J is TRBJ2-7; D is unresolved. The CDR3 sequence is 14 residues long. Trimming pared 0 bases from V and 2 bases from J, leaving 9 bases between. Per the germline V gene, CDR1 is SGDLS and CDR2 is YYNGEE.

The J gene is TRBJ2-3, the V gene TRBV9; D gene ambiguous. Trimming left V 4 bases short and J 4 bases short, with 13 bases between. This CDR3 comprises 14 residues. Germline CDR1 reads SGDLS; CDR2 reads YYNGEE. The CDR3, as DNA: TGTGCCAGCAGCCCCTACAATCAGGCAGATACGCAGTATTTT. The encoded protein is CASSPYNQADTQYF.

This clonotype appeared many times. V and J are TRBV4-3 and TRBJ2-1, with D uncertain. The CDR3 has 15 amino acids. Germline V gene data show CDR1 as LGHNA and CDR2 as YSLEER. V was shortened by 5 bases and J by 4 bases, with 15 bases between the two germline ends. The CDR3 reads CASSSSYGNYNEQFF. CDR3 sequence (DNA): TGCGCCAGCAGCTCGTCGTACGGAAATTACAATGAGCAGTTCTTC.

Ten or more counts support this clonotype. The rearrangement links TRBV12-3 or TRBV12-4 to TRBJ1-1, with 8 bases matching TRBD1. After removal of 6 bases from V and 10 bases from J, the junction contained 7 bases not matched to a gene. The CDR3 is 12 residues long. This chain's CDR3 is CASSGQGDGAFF. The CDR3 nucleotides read TGTGCCAGCAGCGGACAGGGTGACGGAGCTTTCTTT.

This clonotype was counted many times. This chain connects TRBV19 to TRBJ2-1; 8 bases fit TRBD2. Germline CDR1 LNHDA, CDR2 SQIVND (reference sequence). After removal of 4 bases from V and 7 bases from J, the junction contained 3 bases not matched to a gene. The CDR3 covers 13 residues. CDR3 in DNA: TGTGCCAGTAGTAGGGGACTAGGGAATGAGCAGTTCTTC. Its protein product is CASSRGLGNEQFF.

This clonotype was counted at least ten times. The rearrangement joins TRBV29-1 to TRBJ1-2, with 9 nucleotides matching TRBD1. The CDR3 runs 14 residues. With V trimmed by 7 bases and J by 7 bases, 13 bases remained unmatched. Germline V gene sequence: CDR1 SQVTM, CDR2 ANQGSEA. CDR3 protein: CSAGDRAYGGGYTF. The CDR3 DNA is TGCAGCGCCGGGGACAGGGCTTATGGTGGTGGCTACACCTTC.

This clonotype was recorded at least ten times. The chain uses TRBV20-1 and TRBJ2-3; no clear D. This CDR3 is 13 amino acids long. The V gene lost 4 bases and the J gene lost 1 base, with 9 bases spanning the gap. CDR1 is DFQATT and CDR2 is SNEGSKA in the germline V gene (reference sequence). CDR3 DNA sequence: TGCAGTGCTACCGGACCTGGCACAGATACGCAGTATTTT. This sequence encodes CSATGPGTDTQYF.

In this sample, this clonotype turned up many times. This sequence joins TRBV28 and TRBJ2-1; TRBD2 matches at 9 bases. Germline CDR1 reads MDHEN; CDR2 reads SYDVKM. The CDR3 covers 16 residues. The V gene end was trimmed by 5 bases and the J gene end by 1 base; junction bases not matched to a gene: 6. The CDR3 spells CASSGVAGESYNEQFF. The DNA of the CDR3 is TGTGCCAGCAGTGGAGTAGCGGGAGAATCCTACAATGAGCAGTTCTTC.